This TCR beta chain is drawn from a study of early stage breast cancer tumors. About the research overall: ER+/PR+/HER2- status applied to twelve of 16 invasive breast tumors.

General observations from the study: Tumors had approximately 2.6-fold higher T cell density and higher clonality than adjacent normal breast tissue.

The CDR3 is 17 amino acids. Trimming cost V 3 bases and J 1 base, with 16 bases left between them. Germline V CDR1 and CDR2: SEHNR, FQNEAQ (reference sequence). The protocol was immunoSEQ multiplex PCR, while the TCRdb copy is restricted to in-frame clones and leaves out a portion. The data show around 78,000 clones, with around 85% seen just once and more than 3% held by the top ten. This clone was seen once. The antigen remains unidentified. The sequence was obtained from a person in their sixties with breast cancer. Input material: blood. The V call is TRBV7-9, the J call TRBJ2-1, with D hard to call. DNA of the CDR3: TGTGCCAGCAGCTTCTTAGGAAGGCAGGCGTCCTACAATGAGCAGTTCTTC. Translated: CASSFLGRQASYNEQFF.